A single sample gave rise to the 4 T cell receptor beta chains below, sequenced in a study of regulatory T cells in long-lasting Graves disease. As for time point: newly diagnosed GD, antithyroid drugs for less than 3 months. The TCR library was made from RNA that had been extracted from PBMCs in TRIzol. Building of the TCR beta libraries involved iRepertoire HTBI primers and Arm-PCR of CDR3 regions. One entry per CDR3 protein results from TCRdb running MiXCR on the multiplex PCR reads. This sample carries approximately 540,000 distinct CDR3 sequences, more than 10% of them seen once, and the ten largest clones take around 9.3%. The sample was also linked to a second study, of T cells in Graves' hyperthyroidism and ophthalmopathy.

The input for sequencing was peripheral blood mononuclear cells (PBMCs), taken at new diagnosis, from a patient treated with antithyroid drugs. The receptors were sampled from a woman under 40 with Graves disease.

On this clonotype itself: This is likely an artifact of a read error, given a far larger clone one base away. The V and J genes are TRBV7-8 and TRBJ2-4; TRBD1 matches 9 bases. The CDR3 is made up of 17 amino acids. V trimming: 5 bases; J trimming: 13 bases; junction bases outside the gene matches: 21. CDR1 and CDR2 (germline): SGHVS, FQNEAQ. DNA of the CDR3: TGTGCCAGCAGCACGGACAGGGGCCTGCTGGGGCACAATGAGCAGTACTTC. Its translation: CASSTDRGLLGHNEQYF.

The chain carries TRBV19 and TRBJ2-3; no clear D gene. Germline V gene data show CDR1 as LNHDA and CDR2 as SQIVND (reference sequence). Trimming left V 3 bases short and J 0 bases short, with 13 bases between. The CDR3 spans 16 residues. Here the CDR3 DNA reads TGTGCCAGTAGTATGGATCATCGGTCTAGCACAGATACGCAGTATTTT. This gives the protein CASSMDHRSSTDTQYF.

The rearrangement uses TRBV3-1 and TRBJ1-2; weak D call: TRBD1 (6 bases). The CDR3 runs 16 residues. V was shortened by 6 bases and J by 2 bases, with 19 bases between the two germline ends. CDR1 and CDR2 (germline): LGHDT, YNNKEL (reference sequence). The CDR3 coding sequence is TGTGCCAGCAGTGAAAAGAGGGGGGGGTCAAACTATGGCTACACCTTC. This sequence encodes CASSEKRGGSNYGYTF.

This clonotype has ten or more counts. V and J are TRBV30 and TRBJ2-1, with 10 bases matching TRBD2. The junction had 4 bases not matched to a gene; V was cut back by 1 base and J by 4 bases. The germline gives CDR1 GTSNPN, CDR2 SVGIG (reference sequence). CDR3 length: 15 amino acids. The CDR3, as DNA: TGTGCCTGGAGTGGGGGACTAGCGAGTTACAATGAGCAGTTCTTC. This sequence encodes CAWSGGLASYNEQFF.